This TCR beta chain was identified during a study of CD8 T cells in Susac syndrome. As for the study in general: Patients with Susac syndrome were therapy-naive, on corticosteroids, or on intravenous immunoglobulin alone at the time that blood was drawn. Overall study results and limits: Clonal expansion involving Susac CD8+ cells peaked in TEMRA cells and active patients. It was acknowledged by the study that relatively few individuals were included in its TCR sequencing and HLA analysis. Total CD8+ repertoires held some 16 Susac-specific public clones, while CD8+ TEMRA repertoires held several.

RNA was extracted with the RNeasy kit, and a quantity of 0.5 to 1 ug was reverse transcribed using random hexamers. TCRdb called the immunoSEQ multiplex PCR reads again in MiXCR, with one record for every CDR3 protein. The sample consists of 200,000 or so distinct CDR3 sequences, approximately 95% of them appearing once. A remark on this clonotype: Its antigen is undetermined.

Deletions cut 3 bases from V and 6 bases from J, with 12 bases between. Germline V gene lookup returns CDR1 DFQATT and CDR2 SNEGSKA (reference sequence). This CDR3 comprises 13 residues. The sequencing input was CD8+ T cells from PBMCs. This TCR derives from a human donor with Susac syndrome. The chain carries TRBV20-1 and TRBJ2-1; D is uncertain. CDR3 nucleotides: TGCAGTGCTAGGTTGGGGAAGGGCAATGAGCAGTTCTTC. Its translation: CSARLGKGNEQFF.